The 18 T cell receptor beta chains reported below all come from one sample, sequenced in a study of blood T cell repertoires in COVID-19. This table comes from immunoSEQ multiplex PCR, and its TCRdb copy is limited to in-frame clones, with some not included. This sample has under 85,000 clones, with over 75% found just once. Input material: peripheral blood. These receptor sequences come from a human donor in a cohort sampled during active COVID-19.

CDR3 sequence: CASSPDTDRSKFSQYF. In DNA form, the CDR3 reads TGTGCCAGCAGCCCTGACACCGACAGGTCAAAATTCTCCCAGTACTTC. The chain has TRBV5-4 and TRBJ2-5, with a tentative D call TRBD1 (6 bases). CDR1 and CDR2 (germline): SGHNT, YYREEE (reference sequence). Trimming shortened V by 4 bases and J by 9 bases, and 25 bases separated the two germline ends. The CDR3 is 16 residues long.

The chain joins TRBV11-3 to TRBJ1-3; weak D call: TRBD1 (5 bases). The V end lost 2 bases, the J end lost 0 bases, and 8 bases lay between the germline ends. This CDR3 spans 15 amino acids. Germline V CDR1 and CDR2: SGHNT, YENEEA. Here the CDR3 DNA reads TGTGCCAGCAGCTTAAGGGGCCCCTCTGGAAACACCATATATTTT. Its protein product is CASSLRGPSGNTIYF.

This chain uses TRBV7-2 with TRBJ1-4; D unresolved. Per germline, CDR1 SGHTA and CDR2 FQGNSA. The CDR3 is 14 residues long. Trimming removed 4 bases at V and 4 bases at J, with 10 bases between. In DNA, the CDR3 is TGTGCCAGCAGCTCTCACGGACTTAATGAAAAACTGTTTTTT. Its protein is CASSSHGLNEKLFF.

J is TRBJ2-3 and V is TRBV14; 12 bases agree with TRBD2. Germline CDR1 reads SGHDN; CDR2 reads FVKESK. V lost 1 base and J lost 6; bases outside the gene matches: 14. The CDR3 is 19 amino acids. In DNA, the CDR3 is TGTGCCAGCAGCCAAGGACTAGCGGGGGCCTTTCTCACCAAGGATACGCAGTATTTT. Translating it yields CASSQGLAGAFLTKDTQYF.

The gene calls are TRBV2 and TRBJ2-3; TRBD1 is a possible D gene (6 bases). Germline CDR1 and CDR2: SNHLY and FYNNEI. This CDR3 has 16 residues. V was pared by 3 bases and J by 3 bases, with 16 bases between. This CDR3 reads CASSDLQGFGTDTQYF. The DNA for the CDR3 is TGTGCCAGCAGTGACCTACAGGGTTTTGGGACAGATACGCAGTATTTT.

This chain links TRBV7-6 with TRBJ1-3, with D unclear. Trimming left V 3 bases short and J 0 bases short, with 12 bases between. The CDR3 is made up of 16 amino acids. Germline values: CDR1 SGHVS, CDR2 FNYEAQ. CDR3 coding DNA: TGTGCCAGCAGCTTGGACTACGGTTACTCTGGAAACACCATATATTTT. Its protein product is CASSLDYGYSGNTIYF.

The genes are TRBV18 and TRBJ2-5, with D possibly matching TRBD1 (6 bases). The V end lost 3 bases, the J end lost 3 bases, and 11 bases lay between the germline ends. The CDR3 has 14 residues. CDR1 is KGHSH, CDR2 LQKENI, per germline. The CDR3 reads CASSPLDSKETQYF. CDR3 DNA sequence: TGTGCCAGCTCACCCCTGGACAGTAAAGAGACCCAGTACTTC.

This clone appeared once. The chain links TRBV7-9 to TRBJ1-2, with 7 bases aligning to TRBD1. Germline CDR1 and CDR2: SEHNR and FQNEAQ (reference sequence). Unmatched junction bases numbered 10, after V lost 5 bases and J lost 4 bases. This CDR3 spans 15 amino acids. The CDR3 region has the DNA TGTGCCAGCAGCGTCGGGACAGCTTATGTCTATGGCTACACCTTC. Translating gives CASSVGTAYVYGYTF.

This clone was seen only once. This sequence joins TRBV19 and TRBJ2-4; the D gene is possibly TRBD2 (6 bases). The CDR3 spans 15 residues. Germline V gene sequence: CDR1 LNHDA, CDR2 SQIVND (reference sequence). V was clipped by 5 bases and J by 3 bases, with 14 bases between them. In DNA, the CDR3 is TGTGCCAGTAGTCGGGACTTACTAAACAAAAACATTCAGTACTTC. Translated: CASSRDLLNKNIQYF.

The chain joins TRBV9 to TRBJ2-1; tentatively, D is TRBD1 (5 bases). The V and J ends lost 3 bases and 0 bases respectively, with 7 bases between them. Germline values: CDR1 SGDLS, CDR2 YYNGEE. The CDR3 sequence is 14 residues long. The CDR3 bases are TGTGCCAGCAGCGGACAGAACTCCTACAATGAGCAGTTCTTC. Translation gives CASSGQNSYNEQFF.

The J gene is TRBJ2-7, the V gene TRBV6-5; TRBD1 matches 7 bases. Trimming at V came to 0 bases and at J to 3 bases, leaving 8 bases not matched to a gene. Germline assignment: CDR1 MNHEY and CDR2 SVGAGI. This CDR3 has 16 amino acids. CDR3 region: CASSYSGTANFYEQYF. For the CDR3, the DNA is TGTGCCAGCAGTTACTCTGGGACAGCCAACTTCTACGAGCAGTACTTC.

There are a few counts of this clone. The chain uses TRBV18 and TRBJ2-7; tentatively, D is TRBD1 (5 bases). The CDR3 sequence is 14 residues long. The germline CDR1 and CDR2 sequences are KGHSH and LQKENI. Deletions cut 2 bases from V and 0 bases from J, with 8 bases between. The CDR3 DNA follows: TGTGCCAGCTCACCATTGACAGACTCCTACGAGCAGTACTTC. It encodes CASSPLTDSYEQYF.

V usage is TRBV18 and J usage is TRBJ2-1; D might be TRBD2 (6 bases). Trimming stripped 3 bases from V and 7 bases from J, with 19 bases between. CDR3 length equals 16 residues. The germline V gene has CDR1 KGHSH and CDR2 LQKENI. The CDR3 nucleotides are TGTGCCAGCTCACCCCTAACGGTCGGGGCGGGGAATGAGCAGTTCTTC. Residues: CASSPLTVGAGNEQFF.

The chain couples TRBV11-2 to TRBJ2-7; D is possibly TRBD1 (5 bases). The CDR3 consists of 14 residues. V was pared by 1 base and J by 3 bases, with 10 bases between. Germline CDR1 SGHAT, CDR2 FQNNGV. CDR3: CASSLVGLNYEQYF. In nucleotides, the CDR3 is TGTGCCAGCAGCTTAGTGGGGCTAAACTACGAGCAGTACTTC. Together with reference TRBV11-2 and TRBJ2-7, the CDR3 gives the full variable domain: EAGVAQSPRYKIIEKRQSVAFWCNPISGHATLYWYQQILGQGPKLLIQFQNNGVVDDSQLPKDRFSAERLKGVDSTLKIQPAKLEDSAVYLCASSLVGLNYEQYFGPGTRLTVT.

The V gene is TRBV25-1, the J gene TRBJ1-4; the match to TRBD1 covers 7 bases. V lost 5 bases to trimming and J lost 5 bases; unmatched junction nucleotides: 2. The CDR3 runs to 13 residues. The germline gives CDR1 MGHDK, CDR2 SYGVNS. The CDR3 loop reads CASSYRGNEKLFF. The DNA for the CDR3 is TGTGCCAGCAGTTACAGGGGAAATGAAAAACTGTTTTTT.

This clone was counted only a few times. The chain links TRBV11-3 to TRBJ1-1; no clear D gene. The CDR3 totals 13 residues. Trimming removed 3 bases from V and 2 bases from J, with 7 bases in between. Germline V gene data show CDR1 as SGHNT and CDR2 as YENEEA. The CDR3 spells CASSLVSNTEAFF. The CDR3 DNA sequence: TGTGCCAGCAGCTTGGTCAGTAACACTGAAGCTTTCTTT.

The V gene is TRBV27, the J gene TRBJ2-7; TRBD1 might be the D (6 bases). The CDR3 totals 15 residues. Germline loops: CDR1 MNHEY, CDR2 SMNVEV (reference sequence). Trimming left V 3 bases short and J 2 bases short, with 14 bases between. The CDR3 spells CASSLLTGIPYEQYF. CDR3 nucleotides: TGTGCCAGCAGTTTGTTAACAGGGATTCCCTACGAGCAGTACTTC.

The rearrangement joins TRBV27 to TRBJ1-2; 10 bases match TRBD1. J gave up 6 bases and V 7 bases, and 8 bases lay outside the gene matches. CDR1 MNHEY and CDR2 SMNVEV come from the germline V gene (reference sequence). This CDR3 contains 14 residues. The CDR3 sequence: CASTPGQGVHGYTF. CDR3 coding DNA: TGTGCCAGCACTCCTGGACAGGGGGTCCATGGCTACACCTTC.